This record covers a single T cell receptor (beta chain). The target of this receptor is not known. The CDR3 does not close with the conserved phenylalanine or tryptophan, likely indicating a read error. The instrument was an Illumina MiSeq. TCRdb trimmed public reads at Q25 via fastp, called clones via MiXCR and kept in-frame beta chains. When rows share a CDR3 protein, they turn into one entry using the most common DNA and genes. Present in this sample are fewer than 25,000 distinct CDR3 sequences, approximately 22% of which were seen just once. The ten biggest clones cover approximately 0.78% of the sample. TCR repertoires were profiled from CD4+ T cells obtained by bronchoalveolar lavage. The CDR3 spans 16 amino acids, including both terminal residues. The DNA shown is the 48-base CDR3, in frame from base 1. Reading the germline V gene (reference sequence) gives CDR1 MNHEY and CDR2 SMNVEV. Trimming costs V 5 bases and J 8 bases, and their ends lie 24 bases apart.

These data belong to a study of lung T cells in sarcoidosis with Löfgren's syndrome (dated by TCRdb to about 2017). For the study in its entirety: Sarcoidosis was characterized as a granulomatous, predominantly pulmonary disease marked by accumulation of CD4+ T cells in bronchoalveolar lavage fluid. The repertoire analyses focused on Löfgren's syndrome patients. Overall results and qualifications from the work: TRAV12-1 and TRBV2 CDR3 motifs were reported to be shared among multiple Löfgren's syndrome patients, suggesting public CD4+ TCR repertoires. Compared with control subjects, Lofgren's syndrome patients reportedly showed the greatest expansion in the V gene segments TRAV12-1 and TRBV2. In alphabeta pairing analysis, TRAV12-1 preferentially paired with TRBV2, and these paired TCRs showed CDR3 homology. The study only suggested recognition of a sarcoidosis-associated antigen, and the antigen remained putative and unidentified.

This sequence uses TRBV27 and TRBJ1-2; the D gene is perhaps TRBD1, from 6 matching bases. This sequence was found in a human donor with sarcoidosis (Löfgren's syndrome or another form), or a control subject (not recorded which). Sequencing was done on a sample of CD4+ T cells from bronchoalveolar lavage. The nucleotides read TGTGCCAGCAGTCCCTCTGTTCGGGGGGCAAGCTACGGCTACACCCTC. Protein translation: CASSPSVRGASYGYTL.